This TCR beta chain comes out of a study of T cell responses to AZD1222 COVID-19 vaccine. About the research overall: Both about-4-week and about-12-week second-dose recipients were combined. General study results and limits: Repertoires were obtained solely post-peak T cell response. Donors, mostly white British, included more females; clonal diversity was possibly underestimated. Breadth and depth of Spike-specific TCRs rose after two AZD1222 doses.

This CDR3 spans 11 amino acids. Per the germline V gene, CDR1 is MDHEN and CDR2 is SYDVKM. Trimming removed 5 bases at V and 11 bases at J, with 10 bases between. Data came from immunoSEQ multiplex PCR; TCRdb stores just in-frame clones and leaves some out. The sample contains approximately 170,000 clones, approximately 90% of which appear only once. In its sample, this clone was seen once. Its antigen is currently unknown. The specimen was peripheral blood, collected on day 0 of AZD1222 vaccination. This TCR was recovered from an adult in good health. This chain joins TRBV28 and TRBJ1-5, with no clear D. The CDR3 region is CASSPRESQHF. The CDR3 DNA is TGTGCCAGCAGTCCCCGCGAGTCCCAGCATTTT.